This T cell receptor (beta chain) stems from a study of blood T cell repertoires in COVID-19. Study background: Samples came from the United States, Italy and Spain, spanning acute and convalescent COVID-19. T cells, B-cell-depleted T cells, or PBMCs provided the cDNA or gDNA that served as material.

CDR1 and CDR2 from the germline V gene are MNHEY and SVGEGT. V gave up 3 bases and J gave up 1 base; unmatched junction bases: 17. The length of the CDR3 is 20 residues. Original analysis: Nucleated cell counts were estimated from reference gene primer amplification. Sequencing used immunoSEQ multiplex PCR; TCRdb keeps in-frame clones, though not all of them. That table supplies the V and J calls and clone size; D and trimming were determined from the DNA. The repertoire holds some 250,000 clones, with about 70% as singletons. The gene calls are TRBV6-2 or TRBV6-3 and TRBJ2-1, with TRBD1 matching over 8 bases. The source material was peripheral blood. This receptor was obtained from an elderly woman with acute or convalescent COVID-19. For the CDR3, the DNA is TGTGCCAGCAGTTATCCCTTGGGACAGGATCTAATAAAATCCTACAATGAGCAGTTCTTC. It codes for CASSYPLGQDLIKSYNEQFF.